These 9 T cell receptor beta chains originate from one sample sequenced in a study of molecular identifiers for immune sequencing clone quantification. TCRdb called the PCR reads again in MiXCR, with one record for every CDR3 protein. This sample yields about 640,000 distinct CDR3 sequences, of which 20% are seen a single time; about 0.9% belongs to the top ten. Sequenced: naive CD8+ T cells from blood, with Jurkat cell RNA spiked in. Stated subset: FACS-sorted CD8+CD4-CCR7+CD45RA+ naive T cells. All receptors come from a human donor in good health. Some libraries in this study had Jurkat cell RNA spiked in.

This clonotype has a count of ten or more. The chain uses TRBV10-3 and TRBJ2-3; 11 bases line up with TRBD2. The CDR3 is made up of 17 amino acids. Germline-derived CDR1 and CDR2 are ENHRY and SYGVKD. The junction had 6 bases not matched to a gene; V was cut back by 0 bases and J by 4 bases. CDR3 sequence (DNA): TGTGCCATCAGTGAGTCGTCTACTAGCGGGAGTGCAGATACGCAGTATTTT. As protein: CAISESSTSGSADTQYF.

The chain employs TRBV24-1 and TRBJ2-7; possible D gene TRBD1, 5 bases. The CDR3 is made up of 14 amino acids. CDR1 KGHDR and CDR2 SFDVKD come from the germline V gene. V was shortened by 10 bases and J by 6 bases, with 21 bases between the two germline ends. In nucleotides, the CDR3 is TGTGCCACGGCCGGTGCAGGGTCCCCCTGCGAGCAGTACTTC. This codes for CATAGAGSPCEQYF.

Comment on this clonotype: One base away lies a much larger clone, so this may be a sequencing read error. V gene TRBV24-1 combines with J gene TRBJ2-1; tentatively, D is TRBD2 (6 bases). This CDR3 contains 15 residues. Trimming stripped 0 bases from V and 8 bases from J, with 13 bases between. CDR1 is KGHDR, CDR2 SFDVKD, per germline. CDR3 in DNA: TGTGCCACCAGTGATTTGCAATCGGGAGCAGATGAGCAGTTCTTC. This translates into CATSDLQSGADEQFF.

To note about this clonotype: A read error may account for a junction end that differs from germline. This chain links TRBV4-3 with TRBJ1-4; the D is unclear. This CDR3 is 16 amino acids long. Looked up from germline, CDR1 is LGHNA and CDR2 is YSLEER. Here the CDR3 reads CAGSQGWQETNEKLFF. As DNA, the CDR3 is TGCGCCGGCAGCCAAGGGTGGCAGGAAACTAATGAAAAACTGTTTTTT.

This clonotype was seen only a few times. The V call is TRBV12-3 or TRBV12-4, the J call TRBJ2-5; 11 bases align to TRBD1. Losses at the gene ends were 5 bases for V and 3 bases for J; bases not matched to a gene: 14. The CDR3 has 18 residues. The CDR3 protein is CASSQTRGQGVGKETQYF. CDR3 DNA sequence: TGTGCCAGCAGTCAAACAAGGGGACAGGGGGTCGGCAAAGAGACCCAGTACTTC.

The chain carries TRBV7-9 and TRBJ1-5; tentatively, D is TRBD1 (6 bases). The V end was cut by 5 bases, the J end by 3 bases, with 26 bases between. CDR1 and CDR2 from the germline V gene are SEHNR and FQNEAQ (reference sequence). The CDR3 runs to 19 residues. CDR3 sequence: CASSDSRGSSAPYNQPQHF. The DNA for the CDR3 is TGTGCCAGCAGCGACTCCAGGGGTTCCTCGGCCCCCTACAATCAGCCCCAGCATTTT.

This clonotype came up many times. J is TRBJ2-6 and V is TRBV6-5, with TRBD1 as a possible D gene (5 bases). V was shortened by 6 bases and J by 0 bases, with 9 bases between the two germline ends. CDR1 is MNHEY, CDR2 SVGAGI, per germline. The CDR3 length is 15 residues. Here the CDR3 reads CASRIQVSGANVLTF. The CDR3 region has the DNA TGTGCCAGCAGGATACAGGTCTCTGGGGCCAACGTCCTGACTTTC.

This clonotype came up many times. The chain is built from TRBV28 and TRBJ2-1, with 7 positions matching TRBD2. The length of the CDR3 is 16 residues. CDR1 and CDR2 from the germline V gene are MDHEN and SYDVKM. Germline trimming cut 4 bases from V and 5 bases from J; bases unmatched to any gene: 11. For the CDR3, the DNA is TGTGCCAGCAGTTCCTTACTAGCGCGAGGACACAATGAGCAGTTCTTC. It codes for CASSSLLARGHNEQFF.

The V and J genes are TRBV9 and TRBJ2-3, with 8 bases identical to TRBD1. The CDR3 loop spans 18 amino acids. Germline V gene data show CDR1 as SGDLS and CDR2 as YYNGEE. V lost 0 bases and J lost 0; bases outside the gene matches: 9. CDR3 nucleotides: TGTGCCAGCAGCGTAGACGGGACAGGAGGGAGTAGCACAGATACGCAGTATTTT. It encodes CASSVDGTGGSSTDTQYF.